These T cell receptor beta chains were read from a single sample in a study of T cell changes during pregnancy in multiple sclerosis. Sequenced by immunoSEQ multiplex PCR; TCRdb stores in-frame clones only, minus some. The table lists approximately 44,000 clones, around 90% of them singletons. This specimen was CD4+ T cells from peripheral blood mononuclear cells, taken in the second trimester of pregnancy. These receptors originate from a female donor in good health, enrolled as a control in a pregnancy study. Both conserved end residues are part of each CDR3. The D gene is left open where the match is weak. Clone size appears in some rows only: once, few, many, or a class for an expanded clone.

.	TRBV28	TRBJ1-5	.	CASRPTGSNQPQHF	TGTGCCAGCAGGCCTACAGGCTCCAATCAGCCCCAGCATTTT
.	TRBV2	TRBJ1-3	.	CASRSGAGNTIYF	TGTGCCAGCAGGTCAGGGGCTGGAAACACCATATATTTT
.	TRBV2	TRBJ2-2	.	CASSKNGDTGELFF	TGTGCCAGCAGCAAGAACGGAGACACCGGGGAGCTGTTTTTT
.	TRBV9	TRBJ2-4	TRBD1	CASSAQTGGKDIQYF	TGTGCCAGCAGCGCCCAGACAGGGGGCAAAGACATTCAGTACTTC
.	TRBV5-1	TRBJ1-2	TRBD1	CASRTGQGTPGGYTF	TGCGCCAGCAGGACGGGACAGGGTACGCCCGGTGGCTACACCTTC
once	TRBV6-1	TRBJ1-2	.	CASSGGPGANYGYTF	TGTGCCAGCAGTGGGGGGCCCGGGGCTAACTATGGCTACACCTTC
.	TRBV5-1	TRBJ1-1	.	CASSSTVNTEAFF	TGCGCCAGCAGCTCGACAGTCAACACTGAAGCTTTCTTT
.	TRBV29-1	TRBJ1-1	.	CSVEDRRGNTEAFF	TGCAGCGTTGAAGATCGGAGGGGGAACACTGAAGCTTTCTTT
few	TRBV11-3	TRBJ2-1	.	CASSPGEWYNEQFF	TGTGCCAGCAGCCCGGGAGAATGGTACAATGAGCAGTTCTTC
.	TRBV2	TRBJ2-1	TRBD2	CASSEVGLAGVSEQFF	TGTGCCAGCAGTGAAGTGGGACTAGCGGGAGTGAGTGAGCAGTTCTTC
.	TRBV11-2	TRBJ2-5	TRBD1	CASSQGQGSPETQYF	TGTGCCAGCAGTCAAGGACAGGGGAGTCCGGAGACCCAGTACTTC
.	TRBV28	TRBJ1-5	.	CASSETGIQPQHF	TGTGCCAGCAGTGAAACAGGGATCCAGCCCCAGCATTTT
.	TRBV6-6	TRBJ1-1	.	CASSYDQGGGNTEAFF	TGTGCCAGCAGTTACGATCAGGGAGGAGGGAACACTGAAGCTTTCTTT
.	TRBV7-7	TRBJ2-1	.	CASSLVGQDNEQFF	TGTGCTAGCAGCTTAGTTGGGCAGGACAATGAGCAGTTCTTC
.	TRBV19	TRBJ1-1	.	CASQRGGRQSEAFF	TGTGCCAGTCAAAGGGGGGGGCGGCAGTCTGAAGCTTTCTTT
.	TRBV6-1	TRBJ1-5	.	CASSERSERGYQPQHF	TGTGCCAGCAGTGAAAGGTCGGAGAGGGGGTATCAGCCCCAGCATTTT
.	TRBV10-3	TRBJ2-1	.	CAIRARGSNEQFF	TGTGCCATCAGGGCCCGGGGGAGCAATGAGCAGTTCTTC
.	TRBV14	TRBJ2-7	.	CASSHFYEQYF	TGTGCCAGCAGCCACTTCTACGAGCAGTACTTC
.	TRBV5-1	TRBJ1-4	.	CASSPTNGAEVGEKLFF	TGCGCCAGCAGCCCGACCAATGGAGCCGAGGTCGGGGAAAAACTGTTTTTT
.	TRBV5-6	TRBJ1-1	.	CASSLDRYEAFF	TGTGCCAGCAGCCTGGACCGCTATGAAGCTTTCTTT
.	TRBV5-1	TRBJ2-5	TRBD1	CASSKGQGGAQETQYF	TGCGCCAGCAGCAAAGGACAGGGTGGGGCACAAGAGACCCAGTACTTC
.	TRBV2	TRBJ2-3	.	CASRHSIWVAGIGTDTQYF	TGTGCCAGCAGACACTCCATCTGGGTGGCGGGGATCGGCACAGATACGCAGTATTTT
.	TRBV2	TRBJ2-1	TRBD2	CASAELAGRYNEQFF	TGTGCCAGCGCCGAACTAGCGGGGCGTTACAATGAGCAGTTCTTC
.	TRBV18	TRBJ2-5	TRBD1	CASSPPGTAQETQYF	TGTGCCAGCTCACCTCCCGGGACAGCCCAAGAGACCCAGTACTTC
.	TRBV11-2	TRBJ1-1	.	CASSPAREGFRSNTEAFF	TGTGCCAGCAGCCCCGCCCGTGAGGGATTTAGATCCAACACTGAAGCTTTCTTT
.	TRBV6-1	TRBJ1-6	.	CASSEPERSLHF	TGTGCCAGCAGTGAACCTGAGAGGTCCCTCCACTTT
.	TRBV19	TRBJ1-2	.	CASSIVGQTVCTF	TGTGCCAGTAGTATCGTAGGACAGACTGTGTGTACCTTC
.	TRBV2	TRBJ2-3	.	CASTLEGGGPSTDTQYF	TGTGCCAGCACCCTCGAGGGGGGGGGACCGAGCACAGATACGCAGTATTTT
.	TRBV10-3	TRBJ2-1	TRBD2	CAISETSGGAGEQFF	TGTGCCATCAGTGAGACTAGCGGGGGGGCCGGGGAGCAGTTCTTC
.	TRBV2	TRBJ2-3	.	CASSEMTRADTQYF	TGTGCCAGCAGTGAAATGACCCGGGCAGATACGCAGTATTTT
.	TRBV5-4	TRBJ2-1	.	CASSLGREPYNEQFF	TGTGCCAGCAGCTTGGGACGGGAGCCCTACAATGAGCAGTTCTTC
.	TRBV10-1	TRBJ2-1	.	CASSRGAHYNEQFF	TGCGCCAGCAGCCGGGGGGCGCATTACAATGAGCAGTTCTTC
.	TRBV11-2	TRBJ2-1	TRBD2	CASSLGAGTMVEQFF	TGTGCCAGCAGCTTAGGAGCCGGGACTATGGTTGAGCAGTTCTTC
.	TRBV19	TRBJ2-7	.	CASSMGLSSYEQYF	TGTGCCAGTAGTATGGGCCTTAGCTCCTACGAGCAGTACTTC
once	TRBV6-1	TRBJ2-1	.	CASSSISAYNEQFF	TGTGCCAGCAGTTCTATCTCCGCCTACAATGAGCAGTTCTTC
once	TRBV29-1	TRBJ2-2	TRBD1	CSAGGYRGEAGELFF	TGCAGCGCTGGTGGCTACAGGGGAGAGGCCGGGGAGCTGTTTTTT
.	TRBV7-7	TRBJ2-1	.	CASSFSYYNEQFF	TGTGCTAGCAGCTTTTCTTACTACAATGAGCAGTTCTTC
once	TRBV27	TRBJ2-7	TRBD2	CASSLREGYEQYF	TGTGCCAGCAGTCTGCGGGAGGGTTACGAGCAGTACTTC
once	TRBV4-2	TRBJ2-2	.	CASSQRGESNTGELFF	TGTGCCAGCAGCCAACGCGGGGAGTCGAACACCGGGGAGCTGTTTTTT
.	TRBV7-9	TRBJ1-2	.	CASSLAAVSTNYGYTF	TGTGCCAGCAGCTTAGCGGCAGTATCGACTAACTATGGCTACACCTTC
.	TRBV2	TRBJ2-1	TRBD2	CASSVVLAGAFF	TGTGCCAGCAGTGTAGTACTAGCGGGAGCGTTCTTC
once	TRBV18	TRBJ2-7	TRBD1	CASSATGTGGNEQYF	TGTGCCAGCTCCGCAACCGGGACAGGGGGCAACGAGCAGTACTTC
.	TRBV11-3	TRBJ2-1	.	CASIFAGRDYNEQFF	TGTGCCAGCATTTTCGCCGGGAGAGACTACAATGAGCAGTTCTTC
.	TRBV5-6	TRBJ2-1	TRBD2	CASSLMPSSGGAWEQFF	TGTGCCAGCAGCCTGATGCCTTCTAGCGGGGGGGCGTGGGAGCAGTTCTTC
.	TRBV20-1	TRBJ2-3	.	CSASSGAQWYF	TGCAGTGCTAGCTCTGGGGCCCAGTGGTATTTT
.	TRBV14	TRBJ2-7	TRBD1	CASSSGQGERQYF	TGTGCCAGCAGCAGTGGACAGGGCGAACGTCAATACTTC
.	TRBV6-5	TRBJ1-5	TRBD1	CASRKGAMGQPQHF	TGTGCCAGCAGGAAGGGGGCTATGGGTCAGCCCCAGCATTTT
.	TRBV10-3	TRBJ2-7	TRBD1	CAISQRDRGPYEQYF	TGTGCCATCTCCCAGCGGGACAGGGGCCCCTACGAGCAGTACTTC